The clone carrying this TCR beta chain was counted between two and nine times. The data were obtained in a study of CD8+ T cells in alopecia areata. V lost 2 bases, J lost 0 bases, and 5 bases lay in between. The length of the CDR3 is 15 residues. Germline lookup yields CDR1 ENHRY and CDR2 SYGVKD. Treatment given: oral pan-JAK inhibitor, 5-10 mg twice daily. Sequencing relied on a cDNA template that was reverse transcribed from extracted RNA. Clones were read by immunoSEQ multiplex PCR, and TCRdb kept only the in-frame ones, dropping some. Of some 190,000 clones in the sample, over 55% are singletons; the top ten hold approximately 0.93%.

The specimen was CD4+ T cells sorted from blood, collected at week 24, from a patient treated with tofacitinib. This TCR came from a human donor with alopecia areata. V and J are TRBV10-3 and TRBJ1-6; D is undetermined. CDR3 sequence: CAISENNSYNSPLHF. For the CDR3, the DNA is TGTGCCATCAGTGAGAATAACTCCTATAATTCACCCCTCCACTTT.